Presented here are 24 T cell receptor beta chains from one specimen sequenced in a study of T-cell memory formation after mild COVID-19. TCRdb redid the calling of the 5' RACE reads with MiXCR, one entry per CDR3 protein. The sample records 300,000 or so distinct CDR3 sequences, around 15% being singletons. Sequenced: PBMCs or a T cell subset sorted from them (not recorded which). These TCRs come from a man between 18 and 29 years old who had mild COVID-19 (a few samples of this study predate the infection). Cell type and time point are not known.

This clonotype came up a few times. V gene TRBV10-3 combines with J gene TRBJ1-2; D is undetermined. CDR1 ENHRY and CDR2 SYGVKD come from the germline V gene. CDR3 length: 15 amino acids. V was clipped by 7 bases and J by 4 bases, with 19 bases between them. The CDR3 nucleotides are TGTGCCATCACCCCAGATGCCGGAGGACTCTATGGCTACACCTTC. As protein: CAITPDAGGLYGYTF.

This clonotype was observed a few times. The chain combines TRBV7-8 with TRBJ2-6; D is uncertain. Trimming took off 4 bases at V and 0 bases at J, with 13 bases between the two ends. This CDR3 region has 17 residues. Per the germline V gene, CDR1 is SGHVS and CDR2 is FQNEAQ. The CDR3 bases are TGTGCCAGCAGCTCGTTTGGATCCGACTCTGGGGCCAACGTCCTGACTTTC. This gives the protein CASSSFGSDSGANVLTF.

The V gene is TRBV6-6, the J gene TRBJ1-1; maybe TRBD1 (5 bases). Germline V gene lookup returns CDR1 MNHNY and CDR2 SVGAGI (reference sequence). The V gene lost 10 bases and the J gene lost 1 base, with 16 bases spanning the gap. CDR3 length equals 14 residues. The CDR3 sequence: CATSFNGQNTEAFF. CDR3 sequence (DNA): TGTGCCACCTCGTTTAACGGACAGAACACTGAAGCTTTCTTT.

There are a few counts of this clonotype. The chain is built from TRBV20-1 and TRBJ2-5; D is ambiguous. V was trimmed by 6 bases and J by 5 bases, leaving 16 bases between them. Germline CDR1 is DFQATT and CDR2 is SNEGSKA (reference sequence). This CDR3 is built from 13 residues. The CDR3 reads CSASGPFRETQYF. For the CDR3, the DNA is TGCAGTGCCTCTGGGCCTTTCCGGGAGACCCAGTACTTC.

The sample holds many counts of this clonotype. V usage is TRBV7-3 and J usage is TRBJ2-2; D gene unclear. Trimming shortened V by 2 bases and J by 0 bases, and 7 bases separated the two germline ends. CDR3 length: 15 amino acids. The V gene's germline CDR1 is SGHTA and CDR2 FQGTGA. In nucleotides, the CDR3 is TGTGCCAGCAGCTTACGTGGGGCGAACACCGGGGAGCTGTTTTTT. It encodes CASSLRGANTGELFF.

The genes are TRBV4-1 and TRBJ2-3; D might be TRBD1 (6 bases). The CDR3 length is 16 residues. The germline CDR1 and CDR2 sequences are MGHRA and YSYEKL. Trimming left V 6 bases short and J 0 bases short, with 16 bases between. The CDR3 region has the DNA TGCGCCAGCAGAATGGACGGACAGTCTAGCACAGATACGCAGTATTTT. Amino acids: CASRMDGQSSTDTQYF.

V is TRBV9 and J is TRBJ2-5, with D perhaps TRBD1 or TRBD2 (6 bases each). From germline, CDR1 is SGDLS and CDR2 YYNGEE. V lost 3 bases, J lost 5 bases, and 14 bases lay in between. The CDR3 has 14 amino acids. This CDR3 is CASSAGGRDETQYF. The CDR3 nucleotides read TGTGCCAGCAGCGCCGGGGGCAGGGATGAGACCCAGTACTTC.

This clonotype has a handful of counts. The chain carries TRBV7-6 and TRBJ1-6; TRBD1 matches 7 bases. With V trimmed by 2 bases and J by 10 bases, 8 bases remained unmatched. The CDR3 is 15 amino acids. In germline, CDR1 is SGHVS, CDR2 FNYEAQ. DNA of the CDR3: TGTGCCAGCAGCTTACGGCAGGGGGGTGGGTCACCCCTCCACTTT. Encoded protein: CASSLRQGGGSPLHF.

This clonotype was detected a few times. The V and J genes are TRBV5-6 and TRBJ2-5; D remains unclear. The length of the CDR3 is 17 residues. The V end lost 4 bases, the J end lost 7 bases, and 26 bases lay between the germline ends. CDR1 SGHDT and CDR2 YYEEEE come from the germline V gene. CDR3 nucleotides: TGTGCCAGCAGCGACTCAGTTACAGTATACTCGCGGTGGACCCAGTACTTC. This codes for CASSDSVTVYSRWTQYF.

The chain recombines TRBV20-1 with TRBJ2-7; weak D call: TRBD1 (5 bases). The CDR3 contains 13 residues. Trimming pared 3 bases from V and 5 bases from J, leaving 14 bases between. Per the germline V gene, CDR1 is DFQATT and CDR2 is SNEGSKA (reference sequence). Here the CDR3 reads CSASWGDGDEQYF. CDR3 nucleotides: TGCAGTGCTAGCTGGGGCGATGGGGACGAGCAGTACTTC.

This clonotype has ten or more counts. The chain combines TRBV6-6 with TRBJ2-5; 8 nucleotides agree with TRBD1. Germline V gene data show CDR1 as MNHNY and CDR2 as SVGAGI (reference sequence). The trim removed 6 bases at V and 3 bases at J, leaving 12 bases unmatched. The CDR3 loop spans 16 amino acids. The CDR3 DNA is TGTGCCAGCAGCAGACCCCCCCCGGACAGGGAAGAGACCCAGTACTTC. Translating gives CASSRPPPDREETQYF.

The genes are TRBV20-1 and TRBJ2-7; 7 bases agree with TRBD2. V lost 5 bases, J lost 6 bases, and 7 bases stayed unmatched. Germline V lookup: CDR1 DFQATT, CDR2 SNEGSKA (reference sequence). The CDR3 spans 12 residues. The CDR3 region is CSAPMGGLEQYV. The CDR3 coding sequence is TGCAGTGCTCCCATGGGAGGGCTCGAGCAGTACGTC.

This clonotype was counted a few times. The CDR3 protein is CASSFGVEKLFF. In nucleotides, the CDR3 is TGTGCCAGCAGTTTTGGGGTCGAAAAACTGTTTTTT. The chain carries TRBV28 and TRBJ1-4, with D unresolved. The CDR3 contains 12 residues. Trimming stripped 3 bases from V and 8 bases from J, with 7 bases between. Germline V gene data show CDR1 as MDHEN and CDR2 as SYDVKM.

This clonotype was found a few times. The CDR3 reads CASSSEDHSDTQYF. The CDR3 DNA is TGTGCCAGCAGTTCTGAGGATCATTCAGATACGCAGTATTTT. The chain links TRBV2 to TRBJ2-3; D is undetermined. CDR3 length: 14 residues. Trimming removed 5 bases at V and 4 bases at J, with 13 bases between. CDR1 SNHLY and CDR2 FYNNEI come from the germline V gene. Combining the CDR3 with reference TRBV2 and TRBJ2-3 gives the whole variable domain EPEVTQTPSHQVTQMGQEVILRCVPISNHLYFYWYRQILGQKVEFLVSFYNNEISEKSEIFDDQFSVERPDGSNFTLKIRSTKLEDSAMYFCASSSEDHSDTQYFGPGTRLTVL.

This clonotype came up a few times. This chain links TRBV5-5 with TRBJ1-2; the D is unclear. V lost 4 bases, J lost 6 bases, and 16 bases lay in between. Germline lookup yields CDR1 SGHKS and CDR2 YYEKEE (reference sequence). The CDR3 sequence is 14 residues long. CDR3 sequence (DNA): TGTGCCAGCAGCCCCGAATGGGGAGGCGATGGCTACACCTTC. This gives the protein CASSPEWGGDGYTF.

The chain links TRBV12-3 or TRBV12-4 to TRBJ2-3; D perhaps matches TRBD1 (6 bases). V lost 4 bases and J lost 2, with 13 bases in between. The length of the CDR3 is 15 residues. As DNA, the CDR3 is TGTGCCAGCAGTTCGACAGGAGACTTCACAGATACGCAGTATTTT. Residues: CASSSTGDFTDTQYF.

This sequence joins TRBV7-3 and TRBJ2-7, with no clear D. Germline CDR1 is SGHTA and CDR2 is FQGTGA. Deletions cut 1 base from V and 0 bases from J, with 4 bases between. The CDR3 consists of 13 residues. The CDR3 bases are TGTGCCAGCAGCTTAAAGTCCTCCTACGAGCAGTACTTC. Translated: CASSLKSSYEQYF. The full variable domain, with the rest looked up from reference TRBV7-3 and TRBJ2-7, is GAGVSQTPSNKVTEKGKYVELRCDPISGHTALYWYRQSLGQGPEFLIYFQGTGAADDSGLPNDRFFAVRPEGSVSTLKIQRTERGDSAVYLCASSLKSSYEQYFGPGTRLTVT.

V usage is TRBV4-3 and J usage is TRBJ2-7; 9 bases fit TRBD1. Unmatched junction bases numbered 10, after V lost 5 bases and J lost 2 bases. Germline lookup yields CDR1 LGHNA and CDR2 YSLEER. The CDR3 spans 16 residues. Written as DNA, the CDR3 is TGCGCCAGCAGCATGGGGACAGGGCCTATCACCTACGAGCAGTACTTC. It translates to CASSMGTGPITYEQYF.

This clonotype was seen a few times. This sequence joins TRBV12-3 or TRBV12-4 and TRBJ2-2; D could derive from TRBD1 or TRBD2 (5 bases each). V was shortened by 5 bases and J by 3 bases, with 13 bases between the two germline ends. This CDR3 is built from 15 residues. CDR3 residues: CASSPAGRDTGELFF. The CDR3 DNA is TGTGCCAGCAGTCCCGCAGGGAGAGACACCGGGGAGCTGTTTTTT.

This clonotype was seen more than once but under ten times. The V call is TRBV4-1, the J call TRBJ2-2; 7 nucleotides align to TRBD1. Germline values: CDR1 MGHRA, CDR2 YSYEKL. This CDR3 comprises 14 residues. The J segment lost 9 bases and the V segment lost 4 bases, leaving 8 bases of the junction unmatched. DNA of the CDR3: TGCGCCAGCAGCCGGGAACAGGGGATGTGGGAGCTGTTTTTT. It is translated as CASSREQGMWELFF.

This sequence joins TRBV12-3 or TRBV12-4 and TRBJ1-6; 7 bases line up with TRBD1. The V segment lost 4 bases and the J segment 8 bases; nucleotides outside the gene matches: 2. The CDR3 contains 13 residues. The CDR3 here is CASSWDRDSPLHF. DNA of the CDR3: TGTGCCAGCAGTTGGGACAGAGATTCACCCCTCCACTTT.

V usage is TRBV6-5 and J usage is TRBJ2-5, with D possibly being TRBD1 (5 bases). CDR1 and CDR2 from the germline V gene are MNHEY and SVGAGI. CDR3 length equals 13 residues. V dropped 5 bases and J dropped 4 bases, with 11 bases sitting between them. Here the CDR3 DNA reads TGTGCCAGCAGTCAGGACATAGGAGAGACCCAGTACTTC. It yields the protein CASSQDIGETQYF.

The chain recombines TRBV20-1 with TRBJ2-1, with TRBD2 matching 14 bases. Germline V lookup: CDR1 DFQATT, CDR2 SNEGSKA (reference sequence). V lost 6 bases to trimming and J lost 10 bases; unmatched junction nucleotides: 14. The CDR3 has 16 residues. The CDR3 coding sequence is TGCAGTGCGCATCCGCCGGGACTAGCGGGGGTAGAGGAGCAGTTCTTC. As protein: CSAHPPGLAGVEEQFF.

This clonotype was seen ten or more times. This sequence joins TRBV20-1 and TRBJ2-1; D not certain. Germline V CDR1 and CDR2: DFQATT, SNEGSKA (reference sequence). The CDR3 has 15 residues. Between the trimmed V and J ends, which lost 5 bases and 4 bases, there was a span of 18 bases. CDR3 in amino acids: CSAPPPGRFYNEQFF. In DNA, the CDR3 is TGCAGTGCTCCTCCTCCCGGCCGGTTTTACAATGAGCAGTTCTTC.